The present entry profiles one TCR beta chain with its context. These data belong to a study of low-dose radiotherapy and immunotherapy resistance in tumors. Time point: after trial treatment. Treatment indicated: LDRT plus nivolumab, ipilimumab, low-dose cyclophosphamide and aspirin (RACIN trial). Low-dose radiotherapy and low-dose cyclophosphamide, together with aspirin, ipilimumab and nivolumab, were given to donors. Primers targeting TRAV and TRBV primed first-strand cDNA, covering alpha and beta chains. TCRs were amplified for roughly 20 PCR cycles with a constant-region primer and V-primer adapter. TCRdb analysed the reads with MiXCR anew, one entry per CDR3 protein. The table has under 90,000 distinct CDR3 sequences, around a sixth seen once. Per the germline V gene, CDR1 is SGHAT and CDR2 is FQDESV (reference sequence). This CDR3 is built from 14 residues. V lost 8 bases and J lost 0, with 14 bases in between.

This TCR was recovered from a male donor with prostate cancer. This sequence joins TRBV11-1 and TRBJ2-7; D is possibly TRBD2 (6 bases). The source was PBMCs, collected after low-dose radiotherapy plus immunotherapy. CDR3: CASGGDRFSYEQYF. The DNA of the CDR3 is TGTGCCAGCGGAGGGGACCGATTCTCCTACGAGCAGTACTTC.